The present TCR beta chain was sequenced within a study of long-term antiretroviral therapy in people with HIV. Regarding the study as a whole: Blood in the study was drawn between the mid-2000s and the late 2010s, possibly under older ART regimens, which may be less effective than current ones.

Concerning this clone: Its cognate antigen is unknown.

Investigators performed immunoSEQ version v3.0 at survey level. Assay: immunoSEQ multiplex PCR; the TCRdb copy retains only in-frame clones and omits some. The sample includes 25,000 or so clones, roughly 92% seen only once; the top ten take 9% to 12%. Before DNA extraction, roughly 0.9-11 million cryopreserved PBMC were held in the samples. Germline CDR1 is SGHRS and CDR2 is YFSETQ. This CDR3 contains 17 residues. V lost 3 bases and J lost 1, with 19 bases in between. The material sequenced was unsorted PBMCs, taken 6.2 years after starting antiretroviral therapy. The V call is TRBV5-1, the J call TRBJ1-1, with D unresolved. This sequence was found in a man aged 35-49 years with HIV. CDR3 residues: CASSSPGVGLGNTEAFF. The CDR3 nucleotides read TGCGCCAGCAGCTCACCCGGCGTGGGCCTGGGGAACACTGAAGCTTTCTTT.